In its sample, the clone carrying this T cell receptor beta chain was seen many times. This sample is part of a study of T cells in Graves' hyperthyroidism and ophthalmopathy. TCR beta CDR3 sequences were amplified from RNA transcripts. The HTBI primer set served for first-round RT-PCR of the TCR CDR3. TCRdb used MiXCR to reprocess the multiplex PCR reads, holding one entry per CDR3 protein. The data show 200,000 to 250,000 distinct CDR3 sequences, about 15% seen once. Germline loops: CDR1 MDHEN, CDR2 SYDVKM. The CDR3 has 16 amino acids. Trimming pared 1 base from V and 1 base from J, leaving 13 bases between.

The source is a woman between 18 and 29 years old with Graves' ophthalmopathy. The chain recombines TRBV28 with TRBJ1-2; no definite D call. Material for sequencing was blood. CDR3 region: CASSLSKVFGNYGYTF. The CDR3 coding sequence is TGTGCCAGCAGTTTATCCAAGGTTTTCGGTAACTATGGCTACACCTTC.